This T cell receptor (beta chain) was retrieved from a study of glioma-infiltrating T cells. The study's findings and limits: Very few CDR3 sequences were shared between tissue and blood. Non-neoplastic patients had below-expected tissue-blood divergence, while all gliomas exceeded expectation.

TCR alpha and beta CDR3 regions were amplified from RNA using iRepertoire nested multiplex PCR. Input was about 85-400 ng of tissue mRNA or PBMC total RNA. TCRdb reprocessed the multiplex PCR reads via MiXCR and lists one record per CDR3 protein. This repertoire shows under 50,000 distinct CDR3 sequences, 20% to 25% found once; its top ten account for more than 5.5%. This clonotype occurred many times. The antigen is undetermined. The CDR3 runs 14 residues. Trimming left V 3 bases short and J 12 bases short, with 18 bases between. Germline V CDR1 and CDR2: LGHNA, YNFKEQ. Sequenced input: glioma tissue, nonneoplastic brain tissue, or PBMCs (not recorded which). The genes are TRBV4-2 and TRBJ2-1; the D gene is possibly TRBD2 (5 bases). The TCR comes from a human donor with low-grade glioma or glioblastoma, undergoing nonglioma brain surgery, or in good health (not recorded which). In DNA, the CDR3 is TGTGCCAGCAGCCAGGTGGGGTTGGCTGAGGGGCAGTTCTTC. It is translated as CASSQVGLAEGQFF.